This T cell receptor (beta chain) was captured in a study of CD4+ T cells in melanoma. Here immunoSEQ multiplex PCR was the method, and the copy in TCRdb shows in-frame clones only, minus some. The sample contains about 140,000 clones, 85% to 95% of which appear only once. General study points: Diverse differentiation states were reported for melanoma neoantigen-specific CD4+ T cells. CD8+ T cell, macrophage and B cell function reportedly correlated with neoantigen-specific CD4+ T cells.

This CDR3 spans 13 amino acids. The germline V gene encodes CDR1 SGHDT and CDR2 YYEEEE. Turning to this clone: Its antigen is as yet unknown. A junction end diverges from the germline sequence, so it may reflect a read error.

The chain recombines TRBV5-6 with TRBJ1-4, with D possibly matching TRBD1 (6 bases). The sequence was collected from a human donor with melanoma. CDR3 region: CANSFPGAEKLFF. As DNA, the CDR3 is TGTGCCAACAGCTTCCCAGGGGCTGAAAAACTGTTTTTT.